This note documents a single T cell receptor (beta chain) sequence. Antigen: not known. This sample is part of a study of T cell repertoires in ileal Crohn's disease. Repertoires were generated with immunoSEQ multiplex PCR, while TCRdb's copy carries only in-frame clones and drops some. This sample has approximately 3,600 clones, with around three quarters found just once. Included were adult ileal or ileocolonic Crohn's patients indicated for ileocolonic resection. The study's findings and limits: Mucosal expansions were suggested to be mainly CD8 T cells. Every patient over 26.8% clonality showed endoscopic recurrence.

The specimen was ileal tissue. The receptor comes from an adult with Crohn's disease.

DNA for the CDR3: TGTGCCAGCAGCCCCGGACTAGCGGGCTCGAAAGAGACCCAGTACTTC. Translated, it gives CASSPGLAGSKETQYF. The J gene is TRBJ2-5, the V gene TRBV5-4; 11 bases agree with TRBD2. This CDR3 comprises 16 residues. CDR1 is SGHNT and CDR2 is YYREEE in the germline V gene (reference sequence). V shed 4 bases and J 3 bases; nucleotides not matched to a gene: 8.